Listed below are T cell receptor beta chains from one sample, sequenced in a study of blood T cell repertoires in COVID-19. TCRdb's copy holds only in-frame clones and misses some; the assay was immunoSEQ multiplex PCR. Of around 250,000 clones listed, around nine tenths are singletons. The source material was peripheral blood. The receptors were gathered from a man in his forties or fifties with active or convalescent COVID-19. CDR3s include the opening cysteine and the closing phenylalanine or tryptophan.

J: TRBJ1-1; V: TRBV20-1; CDR3: CSARVAEAFF
J: TRBJ2-3; V: TRBV14; CDR3: CASSQDIGTLTDTQYF
J: TRBJ1-3; V: TRBV28; CDR3: CASSFLGNTIYF
J: TRBJ2-7; V: TRBV5-1; CDR3: CASSWGLAGVYEQYF
J: TRBJ2-1; V: TRBV18; CDR3: CASSPPNGRSGNEQFF
J: TRBJ2-3; V: TRBV9; CDR3: CASSVSLQGAQYF
J: TRBJ2-7; V: TRBV30; CDR3: CAWSASLLYEQYF
J: TRBJ1-1; V: TRBV5-4; CDR3: CASSLQGQEFRAFF
J: TRBJ1-4; V: TRBV10-2; CDR3: CASSDGTGWSNEKLFF
J: TRBJ1-3; V: TRBV9; CDR3: CASSGRGPGNTIYF
J: TRBJ1-5; V: TRBV2; CDR3: CASSEALGEPQHF
J: TRBJ2-3; V: TRBV7-3; CDR3: CASSPSGTSTDTQYF
J: TRBJ1-5; V: TRBV19; CDR3: CASSSRDRVENQPQHF
J: TRBJ2-2; V: TRBV5-4; CDR3: CASSWAGGNTGELFF
J: TRBJ1-1; V: TRBV5-1; CDR3: CASSLKAPPGYTEAFF
J: TRBJ2-4; V: TRBV23-1; CDR3: CASSQSDGTALAKNIQYF
J: TRBJ2-3; V: TRBV24-1; CDR3: CATQREGTDTQYF
J: TRBJ2-7; V: TRBV14; CDR3: CASSSGENPGIDEQYF
J: TRBJ2-7; V: TRBV2; CDR3: CASSERGWDSSYEQYF
J: TRBJ2-1; V: TRBV13; CDR3: CASSRLAGGRSYNEQFF
J: TRBJ1-1; V: TRBV9; CDR3: CASSPHLDLNTEAFF
J: TRBJ2-1; V: TRBV30; CDR3: CAWTPWSSRLNEQFF
J: TRBJ1-6; V: TRBV6-1; CDR3: CASSEGLQRSYNSPLHF
J: TRBJ1-6; V: TRBV7-2; CDR3: CASSPDPRTGFPPLHF
J: TRBJ1-2; V: TRBV6-5; CDR3: CATPGHSLDYGYTF
J: TRBJ1-2; V: TRBV19; CDR3: CASARGAGELDGYTF
J: TRBJ2-5; V: TRBV2; CDR3: CASREDRKLQETQYF
J: TRBJ2-3; V: TRBV5-1; CDR3: CASSWREGSTDTQYF
J: TRBJ1-2; V: TRBV30; CDR3: CSLRGGSSYGYTF
J: TRBJ2-7; V: TRBV5-1; CDR3: CASSLEPGGSYEQYF
J: TRBJ1-1; V: TRBV5-1; CDR3: CASSLDQGAGEAFF
J: TRBJ2-5; V: TRBV18; CDR3: CASSSLQARGETQYF
J: TRBJ1-3; V: TRBV28; CDR3: CASSGGGIRNTIYF
J: TRBJ2-1; V: TRBV10-3; CDR3: CAIRPTETRGDEQFF
J: TRBJ2-5; V: TRBV7-9; CDR3: CASLAGQETQYF
J: TRBJ2-3; V: TRBV30; CDR3: CAWSAGRDTDTQYF
J: TRBJ1-2; V: TRBV5-1; CDR3: CASSLAGLSSPNYGYTF
J: TRBJ1-4; V: TRBV5-6; CDR3: CASSLAGRGEKLFF
J: TRBJ2-5; V: TRBV11-3; CDR3: CASSSGLGEETQYF
J: TRBJ1-2; V: TRBV5-4; CDR3: CASSSRDRGFYGYTF
J: TRBJ1-6; V: TRBV19; CDR3: CASSILTTGLTPLHF
J: TRBJ2-1; V: TRBV9; CDR3: CASSASPGTPEFSYNEQFF
J: TRBJ2-7; V: TRBV12-5; CDR3: CASGSDRGRRNEQYF
J: TRBJ2-7; V: TRBV5-4; CDR3: CASSWTRTSAAEQYF
J: TRBJ1-6; V: TRBV7-9; CDR3: CASSPSNGPYRGGSPLHF
J: TRBJ2-5; V: TRBV5-1; CDR3: CASSPRLAGGQETQYF
J: TRBJ2-7; V: TRBV28; CDR3: CASSSSGTAYEQYF
J: TRBJ2-3; V: TRBV5-5; CDR3: CASSLAAGGPLDTQYF
J: TRBJ1-1; V: TRBV3-1/TRBV3-2; CDR3: CASSRTGRAFF
J: TRBJ2-5; V: TRBV21-1; CDR3: CASSKGAEVREETQYF
J: TRBJ2-7; V: TRBV9; CDR3: CASSVDGLGSYEQYF
J: TRBJ2-2; V: TRBV7-2; CDR3: CASSQGQLNTGELFF